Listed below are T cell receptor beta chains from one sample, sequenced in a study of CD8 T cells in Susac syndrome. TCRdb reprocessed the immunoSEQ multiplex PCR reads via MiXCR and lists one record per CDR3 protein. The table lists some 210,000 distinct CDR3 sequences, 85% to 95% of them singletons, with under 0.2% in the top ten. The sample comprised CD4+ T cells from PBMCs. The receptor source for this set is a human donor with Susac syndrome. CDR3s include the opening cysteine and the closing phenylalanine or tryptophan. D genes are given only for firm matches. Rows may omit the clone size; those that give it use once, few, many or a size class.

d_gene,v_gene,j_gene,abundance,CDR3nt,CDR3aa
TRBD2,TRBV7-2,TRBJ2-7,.,TGTGCCACTCTCGTCGGGGGGGACTCCTACGAGCAGTACTTC,CATLVGGDSYEQYF
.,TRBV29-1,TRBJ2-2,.,TGCAGCGTTGATAACACTTACACCGGGGAGCTGTTTTTT,CSVDNTYTGELFF
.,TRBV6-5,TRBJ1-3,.,TGTGCCAGCACCTCGACAGACTCTGGAAACACCATATATTTT,CASTSTDSGNTIYF
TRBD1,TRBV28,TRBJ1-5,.,TGTGCCAGCAGAATCGACAGGGCCAATCAGCCCCAGCATTTT,CASRIDRANQPQHF
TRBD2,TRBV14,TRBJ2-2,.,TGTGCCAGCAGCCAAGATCTCCCGTTTGGACTAGCGGGGGGGAACACCGGGGAGCTGTTTTTT,CASSQDLPFGLAGGNTGELFF
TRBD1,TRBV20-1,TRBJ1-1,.,TGCAGTGCGGACAGAGGACAGGGGAACACTGAAGCTTTCTTT,CSADRGQGNTEAFF
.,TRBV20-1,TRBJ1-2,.,TGCAGTGCTGTTGTTCAGCCGAACTATGGCTACACCTTC,CSAVVQPNYGYTF
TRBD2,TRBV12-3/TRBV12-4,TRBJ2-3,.,TGTGCCAGCAGAACTAGCGGGGGCCGCACAGATACGCAGTATTTT,CASRTSGGRTDTQYF
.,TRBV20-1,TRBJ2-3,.,TGCAGTGCTAGAGATGCGTCGACAGCCGAAACAGATACGCAGTATTTT,CSARDASTAETDTQYF
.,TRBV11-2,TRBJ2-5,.,TGTGCCAGCACCCTTAGAGCACAAAGGCACCAAGAGACCCAGTACTTC,CASTLRAQRHQETQYF
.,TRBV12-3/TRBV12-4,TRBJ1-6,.,TGTGCCAGCAGTTTGGTCAGTGGTTCACCCCTCCACTTT,CASSLVSGSPLHF
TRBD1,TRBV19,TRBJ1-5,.,TGTGCCAGTAGTAAGGGACAGAAAAATCAGCCCCAGCATTTT,CASSKGQKNQPQHF
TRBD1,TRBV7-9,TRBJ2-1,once,TGTGCCAGCAGCTTCGATAGAGGACAGGACGGCAATGAGCAGTTCTTC,CASSFDRGQDGNEQFF
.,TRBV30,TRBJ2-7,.,TGTGCCTGGATGGTGGGGCTTTACGAGCAGTACTTC,CAWMVGLYEQYF
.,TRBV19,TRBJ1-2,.,TGTGCCAGCGGCCGCCCACAGGATGGTGGCTACACCTTC,CASGRPQDGGYTF
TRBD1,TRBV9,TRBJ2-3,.,TGTGCCAGCAGCGTAGACGGAGGGGGACAGGAAATGCAAGATACGCAGTATTTT,CASSVDGGGQEMQDTQYF
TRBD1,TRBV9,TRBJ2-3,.,TGTGCCAGCAGCTTCGGACAGGGGGGAGGAGATACGCAGTATTTT,CASSFGQGGGDTQYF
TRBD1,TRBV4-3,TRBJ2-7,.,TGCGCCAGCAGCCAAGATGGGACAGGGAGCTACGAGCAGTACTTC,CASSQDGTGSYEQYF
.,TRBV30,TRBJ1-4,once,TGTGCCTGGAGAGGACAGCCTTCAACTAATGAAAAACTGTTTTTT,CAWRGQPSTNEKLFF
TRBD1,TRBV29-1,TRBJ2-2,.,TGCAGCGTTGAGACAGGGGGCACCGGGGAGCTGTTTTTT,CSVETGGTGELFF
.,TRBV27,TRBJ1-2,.,TGTGCCAGTCCTGGGGAAGGGGGCTACACCTTC,CASPGEGGYTF
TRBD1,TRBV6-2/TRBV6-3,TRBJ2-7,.,TGTGCCAGCAGTTACGGGGCACCGGGACAGAGTTCCTACGAGCAGTACTTC,CASSYGAPGQSSYEQYF
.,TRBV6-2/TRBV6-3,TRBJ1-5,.,TGTGCCAGCAACGACGAGGAGTACAGATGGGGGCAGCCCCAGCATTTT,CASNDEEYRWGQPQHF
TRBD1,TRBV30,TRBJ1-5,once,TGTGCCTGGAGTGTATACTCCGTGGGACAGGGCGGCAATCAGCCCCAGCATTTT,CAWSVYSVGQGGNQPQHF
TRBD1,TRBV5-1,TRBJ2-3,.,TGCGCCAGCAGCTCTGGACAGGGTTTGGGAGATACGCAGTATTTT,CASSSGQGLGDTQYF
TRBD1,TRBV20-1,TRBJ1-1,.,TGCAGTGCTAGGGAAGCCGGGACAGGGGGCACTGAAGCTTTCTTT,CSAREAGTGGTEAFF
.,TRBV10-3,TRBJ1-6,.,TGTGCCATCAGTGATGCCAGGACGATGAATTCACCCCTCCACTTT,CAISDARTMNSPLHF
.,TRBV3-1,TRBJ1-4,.,TGTGCCAGCAGCCAAGAACCGGGCCGCCGAACTAATGAAAAACTGTTTTTT,CASSQEPGRRTNEKLFF
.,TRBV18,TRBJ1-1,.,TGTGCCAGCTCAGGTGGGGTGATCACTGAAGCTTTCTTT,CASSGGVITEAFF
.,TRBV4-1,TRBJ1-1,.,TGCGCCAGCAGCCCCTCCCCGGCCTTGAACACTGAAGCTTTCTTT,CASSPSPALNTEAFF
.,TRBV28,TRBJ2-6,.,TGTGCCAGCAGTCAGACCGAGACTGGGGCCAACGTCCTGACTTTC,CASSQTETGANVLTF
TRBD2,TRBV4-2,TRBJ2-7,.,TGTGCCAGCAGCCAAGATCAGGGTAGCGGGGGGCCCTTTTTGTACTTC,CASSQDQGSGGPFLYF
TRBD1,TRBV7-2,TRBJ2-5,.,TGTGCCAGCAGCTTCGGACAGGGCCCCGAACAAGAGACCCAGTACTTC,CASSFGQGPEQETQYF
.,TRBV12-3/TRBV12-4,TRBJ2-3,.,TGTGCCAGCAGTTTATCAAGCCATAGCACAGATACGCAGTATTTT,CASSLSSHSTDTQYF
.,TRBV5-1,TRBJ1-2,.,TGCGCCAGCAGCGAGAGGAATACCTATGGCTACACCTTC,CASSERNTYGYTF
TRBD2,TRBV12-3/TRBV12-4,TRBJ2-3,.,TGTGCCAGCAGTTTGTCGCGGGGGGGCTCGGTTACGCAGTATTTT,CASSLSRGGSVTQYF
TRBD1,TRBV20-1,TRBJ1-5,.,TGCAGTGCTCCAGACGGGAGGGGACAGGGGATATGGAGCAATCAGCCCCAGCATTTT,CSAPDGRGQGIWSNQPQHF
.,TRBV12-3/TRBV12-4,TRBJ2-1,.,TGTGCCAGCAGTTTAGTCCCCCTACTCCAGCAGGCCAATGAGCAGTTCTTC,CASSLVPLLQQANEQFF
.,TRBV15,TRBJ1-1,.,TGTGCCACCAGCAGATCAGAACCCCCTGAAGCTTTCTTT,CATSRSEPPEAFF
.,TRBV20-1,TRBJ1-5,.,TGCAGTGCAGGTCGGGGGGGAGGAAGCAATCAGCCCCAGCATTTT,CSAGRGGGSNQPQHF
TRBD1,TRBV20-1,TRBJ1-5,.,TGCAGTGCTAGTAAGATGGACAGGGGCTTTTCGAGCAATCAGCCCCAGCATTTT,CSASKMDRGFSSNQPQHF
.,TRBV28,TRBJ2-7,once,TGTGCCAGCAGTTTAACTAGTTTAACGCACGAGCAGTACTTC,CASSLTSLTHEQYF